This entry features one T cell receptor beta chain sequence. Its antigen is not identified. Profiling relied on immunoSEQ multiplex PCR, and the TCRdb table lists in-frame clones only, not all of them. The sample has roughly 98,000 clones, about 90% seen once. The data are from a study of cytomegalovirus exposure and HLA in healthy donors. Germline V gene sequence: CDR1 SGHDT, CDR2 YYEEEE. The CDR3 totals 12 residues. The V gene lost 1 base and the J gene lost 5 bases, with 3 bases spanning the gap. Broader study findings: Rarity marked most TCR sequences, yet some public TCRs occurred in many donors.

The genes are TRBV5-6 and TRBJ2-2, with D uncertain. The source of this sequence is a man between 18 and 29 years old in good health and CMV-seropositive. Sequencing was done on a sample of PBMCs. The CDR3 reads CASSLYTGELFF. The CDR3 nucleotides are TGTGCCAGCAGCTTGTATACCGGGGAGCTGTTTTTT.